These 14 T cell receptor beta chains were sequenced from one sample in a study of blood T cell repertoires in COVID-19. The data were produced by immunoSEQ multiplex PCR, yet TCRdb's version contains in-frame clones alone and is incomplete. The sample holds about 170,000 clones; under 90% are singletons and the top ten take more than 14%. Source material: peripheral blood. The receptors originated from a woman in her 70s with COVID-19, enrolled during active disease.

The V and J genes are TRBV5-1 and TRBJ2-3, with D unclear. Germline CDR1 is SGHRS and CDR2 is YFSETQ. V was shortened by 7 bases and J by 6 bases, with 9 bases between the two germline ends. The CDR3 extends over 11 amino acids. The CDR3 sequence: CASGIGDTQYF. In DNA, the CDR3 is TGCGCCAGCGGTATCGGGGATACGCAGTATTTT.

This sequence joins TRBV28 and TRBJ1-6, with TRBD1 matching 9 bases. CDR3 length: 15 residues. V shed 7 bases, J shed 3 bases, and the junction held 4 bases outside the gene matches. Germline V gene sequence: CDR1 MDHEN, CDR2 SYDVKM. DNA for the CDR3: TGTGCCAGCAAACAGGGGGCGGGCTATAATTCACCCCTCCACTTT. This encodes CASKQGAGYNSPLHF.

The J gene is TRBJ1-3, the V gene TRBV5-1; D is ambiguous. The germline V gene encodes CDR1 SGHRS and CDR2 YFSETQ. V lost 4 bases, J lost 6 bases, and 14 bases lay in between. This CDR3 has 14 residues. The CDR3 DNA follows: TGCGCCAGCAGCCCCTGGAGCTTCTCAAACACCATATATTTT. Residues: CASSPWSFSNTIYF.

The chain is built from TRBV10-3 and TRBJ1-1, with D uncertain. Between the trimmed V and J ends, which lost 8 bases and 1 base, there was a span of 14 bases. This CDR3 comprises 14 residues. Germline V lookup: CDR1 ENHRY, CDR2 SYGVKD. The CDR3 DNA follows: TGTGCCATCGGTAGATACGAGGAGAACACTGAAGCTTTCTTT. Translation: CAIGRYEENTEAFF.

The chain has TRBV19 and TRBJ2-1; 16 bases agree with TRBD2. CDR3 length equals 19 residues. Germline values: CDR1 LNHDA, CDR2 SQIVND (reference sequence). After removal of 10 bases from V and 0 bases from J, the junction contained 12 bases not matched to a gene. The CDR3 nucleotides are TGTGCCACAAATCACCCGGGACTAGCGGGGGGGCCCTCCTACAATGAGCAGTTCTTC. Protein sequence: CATNHPGLAGGPSYNEQFF.

The chain carries TRBV28 and TRBJ1-4; D is perhaps TRBD1 (5 bases). The CDR3 is made up of 16 amino acids. Trimming cost V 3 bases and J 7 bases, with 18 bases left between them. The V gene's germline CDR1 is MDHEN and CDR2 SYDVKM. The CDR3 here is CASSFSPPQGGEKLFF. CDR3 nucleotide sequence: TGTGCCAGCAGTTTCTCACCGCCTCAGGGAGGTGAAAAACTGTTTTTT.

V and J are TRBV20-1 and TRBJ2-7; D is uncertain. V gave up 3 bases and J gave up 4 bases, with 19 bases separating them. Germline CDR1 reads DFQATT; CDR2 reads SNEGSKA (reference sequence). The CDR3 consists of 15 residues. CDR3 region: CSASLIGNEDYEQYF. The CDR3 nucleotides are TGCAGTGCTAGTTTGATAGGCAACGAGGATTACGAGCAGTACTTC.

V gene TRBV5-1 combines with J gene TRBJ1-2, with TRBD1 matching over 7 bases. Per the germline V gene, CDR1 is SGHRS and CDR2 is YFSETQ. The length of the CDR3 is 14 residues. The V and J ends lost 0 bases and 7 bases, in that order; junction bases with no gene match: 6. In DNA form, the CDR3 reads TGCGCCAGCAGCTTGGACAGGGGATATGGTGGCTACACCTTC. Protein: CASSLDRGYGGYTF.

V is TRBV12-3 or TRBV12-4 and J is TRBJ1-2, with TRBD1 as a possible D gene (6 bases). Trimming took off 2 bases at V and 4 bases at J, with 8 bases between the two ends. This CDR3 region has 13 residues. In DNA, the CDR3 is TGTGCCAGCAGTTTAAAAGGGGGCTATGGCTACACCTTC. It encodes CASSLKGGYGYTF.

This clone appeared a few times. The chain joins TRBV30 to TRBJ2-1; D remains ambiguous. Trimming took 5 bases from V and 8 from J, leaving 13 bases between them. The germline V gene encodes CDR1 GTSNPN and CDR2 SVGIG (reference sequence). CDR3 length: 12 amino acids. CDR3 amino acids: CAWALGVDEQFF. DNA of the CDR3: TGTGCCTGGGCGCTTGGAGTGGATGAGCAGTTCTTC.

The chain joins TRBV6-5 to TRBJ2-1, with 7 positions matching TRBD1. The CDR3 has 15 amino acids. After removal of 6 bases from V and 7 bases from J, the junction contained 12 bases not matched to a gene. From germline, CDR1 is MNHEY and CDR2 SVGAGI. The CDR3 DNA is TGTGCCAGCAGATATTCCAGGGGGATTCAGAATGAGCAGTTCTTC. It yields the protein CASRYSRGIQNEQFF.

The chain couples TRBV4-1 to TRBJ2-3; 7 bases agree with TRBD2. The CDR3 consists of 13 residues. Trimming removed 6 bases from V and 5 bases from J; junction bases left unmatched: 5. The germline CDR1 and CDR2 sequences are MGHRA and YSYEKL. The CDR3 loop reads CASRAGAGDTQYF. The CDR3 nucleotides read TGCGCCAGCAGGGCGGGAGCGGGAGATACGCAGTATTTT.

The chain employs TRBV5-1 and TRBJ2-2, with D possibly matching TRBD1 (6 bases). The CDR3 contains 15 residues. The V gene lost 1 base and the J gene lost 0 bases, with 7 bases spanning the gap. The germline CDR1 and CDR2 sequences are SGHRS and YFSETQ. CDR3 in amino acids: CASSLWTANTGELFF. CDR3 in DNA: TGCGCCAGCAGCTTGTGGACAGCGAACACCGGGGAGCTGTTTTTT.

V and J are TRBV6-5 and TRBJ1-6, with a possible D match to TRBD1 (5 bases). Germline V gene lookup returns CDR1 MNHEY and CDR2 SVGAGI. The V gene lost 7 bases and the J gene lost 7 bases, with 14 bases spanning the gap. This CDR3 region has 14 residues. The CDR3 protein is CASTFRRDNSPLHF. In DNA, the CDR3 is TGTGCCAGCACCTTCCGGAGGGACAATTCACCCCTCCACTTT.